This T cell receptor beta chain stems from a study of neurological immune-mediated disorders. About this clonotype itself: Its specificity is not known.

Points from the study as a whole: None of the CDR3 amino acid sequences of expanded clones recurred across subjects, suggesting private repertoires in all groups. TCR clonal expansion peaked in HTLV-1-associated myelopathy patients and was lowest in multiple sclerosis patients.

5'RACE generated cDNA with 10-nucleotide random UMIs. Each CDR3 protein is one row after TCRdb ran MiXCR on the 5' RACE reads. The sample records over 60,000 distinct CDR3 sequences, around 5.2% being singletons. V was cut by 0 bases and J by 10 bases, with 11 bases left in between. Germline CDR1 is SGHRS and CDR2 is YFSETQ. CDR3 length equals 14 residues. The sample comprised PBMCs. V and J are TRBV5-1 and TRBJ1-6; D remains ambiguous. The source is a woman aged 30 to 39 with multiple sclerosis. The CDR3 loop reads CASSLEKGRSPLHF. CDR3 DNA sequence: TGCGCCAGCAGCTTGGAAAAGGGTCGGTCACCCCTCCACTTT.